What follows are 30 T cell receptor beta chains derived from one specimen sequenced in a study of T cells in Graves' hyperthyroidism and ophthalmopathy. The source material, RNA transcripts, was used to amplify TCR beta CDR3 regions. First-round RT-PCR targeting the TCR CDR3 was performed with the HTBI primer set. TCRdb used MiXCR to reprocess the multiplex PCR reads, holding one entry per CDR3 protein. The table has 380,000 or so distinct CDR3 sequences, approximately 15% seen once. Sequencing used blood. Receptor source: a young man with Graves' hyperthyroidism that later progressed to Graves' ophthalmopathy.

This clonotype was counted a few times. The J gene is TRBJ2-7, the V gene TRBV12-5; 7 nucleotides match TRBD1. The CDR3 sequence is 18 residues long. CDR1 and CDR2 from the germline V gene are LGHNT and FRNRAP. The V and J ends lost 1 base and 0 bases, in that order; junction bases with no gene match: 12. The CDR3 DNA follows: TGTGCTAGTGGTTTGGCACCATCCGGGACAGCGATCTCCTACGAGCAGTACTTC. This translates into CASGLAPSGTAISYEQYF.

This clonotype came up a few times. The gene calls are TRBV6-2 or TRBV6-3 and TRBJ1-1; tentative D call: TRBD1 (5 bases). This CDR3 is 13 amino acids long. Trimming pared 2 bases from V and 7 bases from J, leaving 11 bases between. The V gene's germline CDR1 is MNHEY and CDR2 SVGEGT. For the CDR3, the DNA is TGTGCCAGCAGTTACAGGGCCCAGGGTGAAGCTTTCTTT. This codes for CASSYRAQGEAFF.

This clonotype was counted a few times. The chain's CDR3 is CASSPGTAHGYTF. In nucleotides, the CDR3 is TGTGCCAGCAGCCCCGGGACAGCGCATGGCTACACCTTC. V gene TRBV11-3 combines with J gene TRBJ1-2, with 7 bases matching TRBD1. CDR1 SGHNT and CDR2 YENEEA come from the germline V gene. CDR3 length equals 13 residues. The V and J ends lost 5 bases and 6 bases, in that order; junction bases with no gene match: 6.

In this sample, this clonotype turned up many times. The V gene is TRBV6-5, the J gene TRBJ2-2; TRBD1 matches at 8 bases. Germline V CDR1 and CDR2: MNHEY, SVGAGI. Trimming cost V 3 bases and J 3 bases; bases outside gene matches: 3. This CDR3 is built from 15 residues. This chain's CDR3 is CASSYETGDTGELFF. The CDR3 coding sequence is TGTGCCAGCAGTTATGAGACAGGGGACACCGGGGAGCTGTTTTTT.

As regards this clonotype: The final CDR3 position lacks the conserved phenylalanine or tryptophan, pointing to a likely read error. The chain combines TRBV10-2 with TRBJ1-3; D unclear. The germline gives CDR1 WSHSY, CDR2 SAAADI. V was trimmed by 6 bases and J by 4 bases, leaving 10 bases between them. The CDR3 is made up of 13 amino acids. The CDR3 DNA is TGCGCCAGCAGGCCGGGCGCCGGAAACACCATATATTCT. This translates into CASRPGAGNTIYS.

Many counts were recorded for this clonotype. The CDR3 nucleotides are TGTGCCAACCCGGACGGAAAGAACACTGAAGCTTTCTTT. This translates into CANPDGKNTEAFF. The chain couples TRBV28 to TRBJ1-1, with D unclear. CDR3 length: 13 residues. Germline CDR1 and CDR2: MDHEN and SYDVKM. Trimming pared 10 bases from V and 1 base from J, leaving 13 bases between.

This clonotype was counted at least ten times. The chain employs TRBV11-3 and TRBJ2-3; D gene uncertain. The CDR3 totals 14 residues. Germline V gene sequence: CDR1 SGHNT, CDR2 YENEEA. Trimming removed 2 bases at V and 5 bases at J, with 11 bases between. The CDR3 DNA reads as TGTGCCAGCAGCTTATTATCTGGGCTAGATACGCAGTATTTT. Amino acids: CASSLLSGLDTQYF. The whole variable domain, filled in from reference TRBV11-3 and TRBJ2-3, reads EAGVVQSPRYKIIEKKQPVAFWCNPISGHNTLYWYLQNLGQGPELLIRYENEEAVDDSQLPKDRFSAERLKGVDSTLKIQPAELGDSAVYLCASSLLSGLDTQYFGPGTRLTVL.

This sequence joins TRBV6-2 or TRBV6-3 and TRBJ2-7; D is unclear. The V end was cut by 0 bases, the J end by 1 base, with 16 bases between. CDR3 length equals 17 residues. Germline-derived CDR1 and CDR2 are MNHEY and SVGEGT. The CDR3 nucleotides read TGTGCCAGCAGTTACTCCATCTCCCTGGATGAGTCCTACGAGCAGTACTTC. It specifies CASSYSISLDESYEQYF.

This clonotype was counted only a few times. This chain joins TRBV5-1 and TRBJ2-2, with TRBD1 as a possible D gene (7 bases). This CDR3 comprises 14 residues. The germline V gene has CDR1 SGHRS and CDR2 YFSETQ. Trimming cost V 4 bases and J 6 bases, with 13 bases left between them. CDR3: CASSGRRGPGELFF. CDR3 bases: TGCGCCAGCAGCGGCAGGAGGGGGCCCGGGGAGCTGTTTTTT.

This clonotype was observed at least ten times. V and J are TRBV28 and TRBJ1-1; D is ambiguous. Looked up from germline, CDR1 is MDHEN and CDR2 is SYDVKM. Trimming took off 5 bases at V and 6 bases at J, with 13 bases between the two ends. CDR3 length: 13 residues. CDR3 nucleotide sequence: TGTGCCAGCAGTACTCCTAAAAAGCCTGAAGCTTTCTTT. Translated, it gives CASSTPKKPEAFF. Full variable domain (rest looked up from reference TRBV28 and TRBJ1-1): DVKVTQSSRYLVKRTGEKVFLECVQDMDHENMFWYRQDPGLGLRLIYFSYDVKMKEKGDIPEGYSVSREKKERFSLILESASTNQTSMYLCASSTPKKPEAFFGQGTRLTVV.

This clonotype was picked up many times. The chain couples TRBV7-9 to TRBJ1-2; 7 bases line up with TRBD1. The CDR3 has 15 amino acids. In germline, CDR1 is SEHNR, CDR2 FQNEAQ (reference sequence). Trimming at V came to 3 bases and at J to 2 bases, leaving 6 bases not matched to a gene. Here the CDR3 DNA reads TGTGCCAGCAGCTTCCCATTGACAGGGAACTATGGCTACACCTTC. It translates to CASSFPLTGNYGYTF.

The V call is TRBV6-6, the J call TRBJ1-6; a possible D gene is TRBD1 (6 bases). The CDR3 sequence is 16 residues long. The germline CDR1 and CDR2 sequences are MNHNY and SVGAGI (reference sequence). V dropped 0 bases and J dropped 10 bases, with 16 bases sitting between them. The CDR3 spells CASSYSTSGVNSPLHF. The DNA of the CDR3 is TGTGCCAGCAGTTACTCGACTTCAGGGGTAAACTCACCCCTCCACTTT.

Ten or more counts support this clonotype. The rearrangement joins TRBV28 to TRBJ1-4; D uncertain. V lost 5 bases to trimming and J lost 4 bases, with 11 bases between them. CDR1 MDHEN and CDR2 SYDVKM come from the germline V gene. The CDR3 spans 14 residues. The CDR3, as DNA: TGTGCCAGCAGTCAAGACGGAAATAATGAAAAACTGTTTTTT. The encoded protein is CASSQDGNNEKLFF.

This clonotype was observed many times. The V and J genes are TRBV7-2 and TRBJ1-6; D is possibly TRBD1 (5 bases). The germline V gene has CDR1 SGHTA and CDR2 FQGNSA. The CDR3 runs 13 residues. V lost 5 bases to trimming and J lost 10 bases, with 12 bases between them. The CDR3 sequence is CASSSRQPSPLHF. DNA for the CDR3: TGTGCCAGCAGCAGCCGACAGCCCTCACCCCTCCACTTT.

The chain links TRBV18 to TRBJ1-5; TRBD1 matches 10 bases. Losses at the gene ends were 0 bases for V and 4 bases for J; bases not matched to a gene: 3. Germline V gene sequence: CDR1 KGHSH, CDR2 LQKENI. This CDR3 has 16 residues. Here the CDR3 DNA reads TGTGCCAGCTCACCACCGGGACAGGGGTTTAATCAGCCCCAGCATTTT. Translating it yields CASSPPGQGFNQPQHF. The full variable domain, with the rest looked up from reference TRBV18 and TRBJ1-5, is NAGVMQNPRHLVRRRGQEARLRCSPMKGHSHVYWYRQLPEEGLKFMVYLQKENIIDESGMPKERFSAEFPKEGPSILRIQQVVRGDSAAYFCASSPPGQGFNQPQHFGDGTRLSIL.

This clonotype was counted between two and nine times. The V gene is TRBV20-1, the J gene TRBJ2-2, with D hard to call. The V and J ends lost 3 bases and 0 bases respectively, with 14 bases between them. Per the germline V gene, CDR1 is DFQATT and CDR2 is SNEGSKA (reference sequence). This CDR3 has 16 residues. The CDR3 spells CSARTLVTPNTGELFF. DNA of the CDR3: TGCAGTGCTAGGACCTTAGTGACTCCGAACACCGGGGAGCTGTTTTTT.

This clonotype was seen repeatedly, ten times or more. This rearrangement joins TRBV27 to TRBJ1-2; 8 bases are shared with TRBD1. Germline values: CDR1 MNHEY, CDR2 SMNVEV (reference sequence). The J segment lost 4 bases and the V segment lost 4 bases, leaving 8 bases of the junction unmatched. This CDR3 region has 15 residues. The CDR3 loop reads CASSSTGQGGYGYTF. The CDR3 nucleotides are TGTGCCAGCAGTTCAACCGGACAGGGTGGCTATGGCTACACCTTC.

Worth noting for this clonotype: At one of its ends the junction is not consistent with the germline gene, which may arise from a read error. V gene TRBV5-1 combines with J gene TRBJ2-2, with D possibly matching TRBD2 (5 bases). In germline, CDR1 is SGHRS, CDR2 YFSETQ. There are 14 residues in the CDR3. This CDR3 reads CASSLTPNTGELVF. The CDR3, as DNA: TGCGCCAGCAGCTTGACACCGAACACCGGGGAGCTGGTTTTT.

The table lists this clonotype with many counts. The V call is TRBV20-1, the J call TRBJ1-5; D is undetermined. CDR3 length: 12 residues. CDR1 DFQATT and CDR2 SNEGSKA come from the germline V gene (reference sequence). The V gene lost 3 bases and the J gene lost 2 bases, with 5 bases spanning the gap. The CDR3 sequence is CSARSRNQPQHF. In DNA, the CDR3 is TGCAGTGCTAGGTCGCGCAATCAGCCCCAGCATTTT.

This clonotype was counted at least ten times. The J gene is TRBJ1-5, the V gene TRBV25-1, with a possible D match to TRBD1 (5 bases). This CDR3 is 16 amino acids long. The germline V and J ends were trimmed by 5 bases and 1 base, with 15 bases remaining between them. The germline CDR1 and CDR2 sequences are MGHDK and SYGVNS. CDR3 loop: CASSSPGNPSNQPQHF. In nucleotides, the CDR3 is TGTGCCAGCAGTAGTCCAGGGAATCCAAGCAATCAGCCCCAGCATTTT.

This clonotype was counted at least ten times. The rearrangement joins TRBV6-1 to TRBJ1-5; a possible D gene is TRBD1 (6 bases). CDR1 and CDR2 (germline): MNHNS, SASEGT. V was clipped by 3 bases and J by 9 bases, with 15 bases between them. The CDR3 runs to 14 residues. This chain's CDR3 is CASSDHRVPRPQHF. In nucleotides, the CDR3 is TGTGCCAGCAGTGACCACAGGGTACCTCGGCCCCAGCATTTT.

This clonotype has a count of ten or more. The J gene is TRBJ2-7, the V gene TRBV20-1; TRBD2 matches at 9 bases. The trim removed 0 bases at V and 2 bases at J, leaving 8 bases unmatched. There are 16 residues in the CDR3. The germline gives CDR1 DFQATT, CDR2 SNEGSKA (reference sequence). This chain's CDR3 is CSARDPGVAGAYEQYF. CDR3 nucleotides: TGCAGTGCTAGAGATCCGGGGGTAGCGGGGGCCTACGAGCAGTACTTC.

The chain is built from TRBV7-8 and TRBJ2-7, with D perhaps TRBD1 or TRBD2 (5 bases each). Germline V gene lookup returns CDR1 SGHVS and CDR2 FQNEAQ. There are 19 residues in the CDR3. V was shortened by 1 base and J by 7 bases, with 29 bases between the two germline ends. Here the CDR3 reads CASSLGGMYEAHPLEEQYF. The CDR3 coding sequence is TGTGCCAGCAGCTTAGGGGGGATGTACGAAGCCCATCCCTTGGAGGAGCAGTACTTC.

This clonotype was found a few times. This chain connects TRBV20-1 to TRBJ2-2, with D perhaps matching TRBD1 (6 bases). With 6 bases removed from V and 8 bases from J, the gap between germline ends came to 10 bases. Germline values: CDR1 DFQATT, CDR2 SNEGSKA (reference sequence). The CDR3 is made up of 11 amino acids. The CDR3: CSARTAGELFF. CDR3 sequence (DNA): TGCAGTGCCCGGACAGCTGGGGAGCTGTTTTTT.

This clonotype was observed a few times. The chain has TRBV7-8 and TRBJ2-7, with 10 bases fitting TRBD1. CDR1 is SGHVS and CDR2 is FQNEAQ in the germline V gene. V trimming: 2 bases; J trimming: 5 bases; junction bases outside the gene matches: 6. This CDR3 is 15 amino acids long. This CDR3 reads CASSLPSTGGHEQYF. The CDR3 region has the DNA TGTGCCAGCAGCTTACCCTCGACAGGGGGCCACGAGCAGTACTTC.

The chain uses TRBV4-1 and TRBJ2-3; weak D call: TRBD2 (5 bases). The CDR3 loop spans 15 amino acids. The germline V and J ends were trimmed by 0 bases and 1 base, with 8 bases remaining between them. The germline V gene has CDR1 MGHRA and CDR2 YSYEKL. The chain's CDR3 is CASSQDDYRTDTQYF. Written as DNA, the CDR3 is TGCGCCAGCAGCCAAGATGACTACCGCACAGATACGCAGTATTTT.

This clonotype occurred a few times. J is TRBJ1-2 and V is TRBV9; no definite D call. Germline V gene sequence: CDR1 SGDLS, CDR2 YYNGEE. Trimming took 5 bases from V and 4 from J, leaving 18 bases between them. The CDR3 is 15 amino acids. In DNA form, the CDR3 reads TGTGCCAGCAGAGATTTGGGAAGGCCAGTCTATGGCTACACCTTC. Encoded protein: CASRDLGRPVYGYTF.

The gene calls are TRBV16 and TRBJ1-2; D may be TRBD1 (5 bases). The CDR3 is 14 amino acids. V lost 4 bases and J lost 7, with 16 bases in between. Looked up from germline, CDR1 is KGHSY and CDR2 is FQNENV. CDR3 amino acids: CASSRTWGDAGYTF. The CDR3 DNA follows: TGTGCCAGCAGCCGGACCTGGGGGGATGCTGGCTACACCTTC.

This clonotype appeared many times. The genes are TRBV7-9 and TRBJ1-3, with D possibly TRBD1 on 5 matching bases. The CDR3 has 16 residues. Germline assignment: CDR1 SEHNR and CDR2 FQNEAQ (reference sequence). With 4 bases removed from V and 0 bases from J, the gap between germline ends came to 13 bases. The CDR3 DNA sequence: TGTGCCAGCAGCTCCGGGGACTTCCGCTCTGGAAACACCATATATTTT. It is translated as CASSSGDFRSGNTIYF.

This clonotype was seen ten or more times. This sequence joins TRBV6-1 and TRBJ1-4; 9 bases align to TRBD1. After removal of 5 bases from V and 5 bases from J, the junction contained 3 bases not matched to a gene. This CDR3 has 14 residues. The germline V gene has CDR1 MNHNS and CDR2 SASEGT. In DNA form, the CDR3 reads TGTGCCAGCAGTAGGGACAGGGCGAATGAAAAACTGTTTTTT. Translation: CASSRDRANEKLFF.